This TCR beta chain was observed in a study of shared clonotypes between healthy human individuals. Study-level findings and limits: Only a few donors were included, so the genetic and exposure-history diversity represented was limited.

The data were produced by immunoSEQ multiplex PCR, yet TCRdb's version contains in-frame clones alone and is incomplete. The sample lists a few million clones, 90% to 95% occurring once. Those who donated, Caucasian adults without exception, all lived in Nashville, Tennessee. In germline, CDR1 is SGDLS, CDR2 YYNGEE. CDR3 length: 14 residues. V was shortened by 6 bases and J by 5 bases, with 18 bases between the two germline ends. With regard to this clone: Its antigen is unidentified.

What was sequenced was naive CD4+ T cells from PBMCs. Subset reported: CD45RA+ positively selected. The sequence was obtained from a man aged 18 to 30 in good health. Some clones in this sample may be carry-over from other donors' samples. This chain links TRBV9 with TRBJ2-7, with D unresolved. The CDR3 is CASTPGPLVDEQYF. Written as DNA, the CDR3 is TGTGCCAGCACCCCGGGCCCCTTGGTAGACGAGCAGTACTTC.